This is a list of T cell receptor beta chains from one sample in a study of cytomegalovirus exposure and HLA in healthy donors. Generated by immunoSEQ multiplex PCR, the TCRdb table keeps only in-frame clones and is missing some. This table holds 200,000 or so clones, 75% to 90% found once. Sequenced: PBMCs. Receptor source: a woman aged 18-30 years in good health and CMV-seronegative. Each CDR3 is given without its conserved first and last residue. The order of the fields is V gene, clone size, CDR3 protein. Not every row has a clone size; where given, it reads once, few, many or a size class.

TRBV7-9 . ASSPGTPQAF
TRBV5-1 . ASSGQGANTEAF
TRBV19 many ASVNRHAGNTIY
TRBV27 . ASSLGLSYGYT
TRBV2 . ASNRGVEEPQH
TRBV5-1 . ASSRGTVYEQY
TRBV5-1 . ASSQLVGGQRNV
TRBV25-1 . ASSDGGSTDTQY
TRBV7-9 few ASSPNRGRLTYEQY
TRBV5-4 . ASSLDPTEKLASEAF
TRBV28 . ASSRQGIEDTQY
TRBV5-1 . ASSDPRTYEQY
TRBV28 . ASSFRQAPSNQPQH
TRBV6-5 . ASNNPTGAYEQY
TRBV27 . ASSLAGPDVGSYEQY
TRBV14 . ASSQDGTGFREQF
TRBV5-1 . ASSSGQSRPYGYT
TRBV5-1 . ASSWTSVDTQY
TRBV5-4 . ASSFGQNTEAF
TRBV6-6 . ASSYLRGEDQPQH
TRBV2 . ASSERGGALGRTEAF
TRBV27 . ASSPPPRTDTQY
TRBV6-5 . ASSDQGAASEQF
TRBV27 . ASHGLAGKTGELF
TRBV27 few ASSFSAQGFNQPQH
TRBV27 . ASSPTGGLIETQY
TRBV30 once AWSNRASGWTEAF
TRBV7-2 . ASSPRTGVNEKLF
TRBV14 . ASSQEWVGTEETQY
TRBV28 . ASSLSQGEAF
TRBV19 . ASSQTTGGGEKLF
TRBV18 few ASSPVASYEQY
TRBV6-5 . ASSYSMGWGADTQY
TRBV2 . ASTRTPGRNSPLH
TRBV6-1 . ASRAPGHKNTEAF
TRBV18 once ASSRLWDLGQTEAF
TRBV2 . ASSASSGASYEQY
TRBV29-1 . SVSSGTNSYNEQF
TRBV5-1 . ASSLVGRGRLVDSPLH
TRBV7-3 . ASSLTGKADTQY
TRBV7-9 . ASSQPGHSNSSLH
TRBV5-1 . ASSPTTSGRLGETQY
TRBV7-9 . ASSLMADIQY
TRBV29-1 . SSHRGNTEAF
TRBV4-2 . ASSQDNRGSGTGELF
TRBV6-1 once ASRTGLDTEAF
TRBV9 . ASSQTLSASYNEQF
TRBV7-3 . ASSLTEFSGRDDEQF
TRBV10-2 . ASSWTSGGTDTQY
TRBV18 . ASSPRAVSEKLF